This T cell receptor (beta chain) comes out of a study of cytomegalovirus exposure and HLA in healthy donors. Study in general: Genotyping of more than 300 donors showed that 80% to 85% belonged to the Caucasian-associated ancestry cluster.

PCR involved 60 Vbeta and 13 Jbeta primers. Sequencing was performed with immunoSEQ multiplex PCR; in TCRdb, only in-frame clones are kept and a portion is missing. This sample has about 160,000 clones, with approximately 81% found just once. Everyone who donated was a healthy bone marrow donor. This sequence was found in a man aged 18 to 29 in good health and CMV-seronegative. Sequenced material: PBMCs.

The CDR3 DNA reads TGTGCCAGCTTCGATCCGGGACTAGGAAACACCGGGGAGCTGTTTTTT. This codes for CASFDPGLGNTGELFF. This chain connects TRBV28 to TRBJ2-2; 8 bases line up with TRBD2. The V gene's germline CDR1 is MDHEN and CDR2 SYDVKM. V was clipped by 8 bases and J by 2 bases; unmatched bases: 10. The CDR3 loop spans 16 amino acids.